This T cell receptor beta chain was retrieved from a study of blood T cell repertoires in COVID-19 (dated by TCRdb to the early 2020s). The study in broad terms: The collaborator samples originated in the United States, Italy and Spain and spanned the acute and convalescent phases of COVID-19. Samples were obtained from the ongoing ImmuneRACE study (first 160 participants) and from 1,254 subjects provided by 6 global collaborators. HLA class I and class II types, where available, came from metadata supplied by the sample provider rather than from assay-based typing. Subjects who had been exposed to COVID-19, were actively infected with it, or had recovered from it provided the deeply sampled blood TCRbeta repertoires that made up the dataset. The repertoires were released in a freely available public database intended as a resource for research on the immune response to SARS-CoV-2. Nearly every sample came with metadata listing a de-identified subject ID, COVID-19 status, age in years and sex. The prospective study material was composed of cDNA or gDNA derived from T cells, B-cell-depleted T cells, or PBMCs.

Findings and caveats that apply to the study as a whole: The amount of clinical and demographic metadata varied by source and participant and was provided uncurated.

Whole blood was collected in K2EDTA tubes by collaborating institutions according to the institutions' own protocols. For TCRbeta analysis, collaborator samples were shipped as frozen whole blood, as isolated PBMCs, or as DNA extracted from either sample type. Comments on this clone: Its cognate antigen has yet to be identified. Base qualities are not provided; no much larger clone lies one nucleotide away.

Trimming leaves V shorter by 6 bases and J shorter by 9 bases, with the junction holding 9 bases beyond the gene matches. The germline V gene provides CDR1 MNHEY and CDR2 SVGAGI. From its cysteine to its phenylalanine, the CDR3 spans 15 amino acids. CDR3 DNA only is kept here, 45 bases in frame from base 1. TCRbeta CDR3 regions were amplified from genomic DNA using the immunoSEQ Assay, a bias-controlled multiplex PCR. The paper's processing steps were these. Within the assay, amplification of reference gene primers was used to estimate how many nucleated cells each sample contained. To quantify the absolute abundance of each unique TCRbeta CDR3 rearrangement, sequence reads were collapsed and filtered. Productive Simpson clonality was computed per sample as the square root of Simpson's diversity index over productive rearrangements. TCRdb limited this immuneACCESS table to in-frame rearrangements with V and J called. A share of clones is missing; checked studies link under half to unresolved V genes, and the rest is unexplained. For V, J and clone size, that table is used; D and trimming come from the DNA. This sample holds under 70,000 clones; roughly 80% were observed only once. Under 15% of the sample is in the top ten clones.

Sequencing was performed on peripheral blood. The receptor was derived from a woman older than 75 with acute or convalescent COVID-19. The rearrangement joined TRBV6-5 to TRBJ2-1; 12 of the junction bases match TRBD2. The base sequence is TGTGCCAGCAGCCGCCTAGCGGGGGGGCGCAGTGAGCAGTTCTTC. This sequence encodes CASSRLAGGRSEQFF.